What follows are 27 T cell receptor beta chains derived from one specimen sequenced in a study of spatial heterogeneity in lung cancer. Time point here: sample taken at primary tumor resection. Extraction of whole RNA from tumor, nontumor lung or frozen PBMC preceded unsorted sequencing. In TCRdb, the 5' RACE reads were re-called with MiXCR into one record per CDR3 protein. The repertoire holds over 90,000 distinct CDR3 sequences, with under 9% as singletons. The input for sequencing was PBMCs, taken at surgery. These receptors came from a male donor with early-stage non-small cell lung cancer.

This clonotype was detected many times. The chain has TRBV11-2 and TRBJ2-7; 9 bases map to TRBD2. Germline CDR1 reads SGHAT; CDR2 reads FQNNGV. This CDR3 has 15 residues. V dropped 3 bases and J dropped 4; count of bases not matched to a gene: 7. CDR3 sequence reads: CASSFFSGSGYEQYF. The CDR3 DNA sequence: TGTGCCAGCAGCTTCTTTAGCGGGAGCGGATACGAGCAGTACTTC.

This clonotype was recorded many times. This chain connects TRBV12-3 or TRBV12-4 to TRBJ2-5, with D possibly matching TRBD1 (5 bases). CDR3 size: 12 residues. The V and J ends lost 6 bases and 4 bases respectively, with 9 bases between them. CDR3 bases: TGTGCCAGCAGCCAGGGTAGAGAGACCCAGTACTTC. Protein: CASSQGRETQYF.

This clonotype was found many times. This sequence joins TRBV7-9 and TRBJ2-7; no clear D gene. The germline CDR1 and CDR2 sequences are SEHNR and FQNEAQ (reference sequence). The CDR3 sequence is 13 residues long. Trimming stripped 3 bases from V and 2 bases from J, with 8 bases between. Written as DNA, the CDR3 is TGTGCCAGCAGCTTTGCTCCTCCCTACGAGCAGTACTTC. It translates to CASSFAPPYEQYF.

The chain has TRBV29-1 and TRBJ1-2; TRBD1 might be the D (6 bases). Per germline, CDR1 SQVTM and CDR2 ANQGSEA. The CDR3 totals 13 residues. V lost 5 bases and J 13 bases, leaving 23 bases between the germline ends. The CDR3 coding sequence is TGCAGCGTTCCCCGACGGGGGGCGGGCGACCTCACCTTC. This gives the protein CSVPRRGAGDLTF.

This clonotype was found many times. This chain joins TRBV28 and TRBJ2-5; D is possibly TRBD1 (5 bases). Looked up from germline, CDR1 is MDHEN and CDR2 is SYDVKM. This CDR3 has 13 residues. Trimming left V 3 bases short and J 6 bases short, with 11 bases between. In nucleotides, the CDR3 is TGTGCCAGCAGTTTGGGGCAGCTGAAGACCCAGTACTTC. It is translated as CASSLGQLKTQYF. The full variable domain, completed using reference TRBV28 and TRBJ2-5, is DVKVTQSSRYLVKRTGEKVFLECVQDMDHENMFWYRQDPGLGLRLIYFSYDVKMKEKGDIPEGYSVSREKKERFSLILESASTNQTSMYLCASSLGQLKTQYFGPGTRLLVL.

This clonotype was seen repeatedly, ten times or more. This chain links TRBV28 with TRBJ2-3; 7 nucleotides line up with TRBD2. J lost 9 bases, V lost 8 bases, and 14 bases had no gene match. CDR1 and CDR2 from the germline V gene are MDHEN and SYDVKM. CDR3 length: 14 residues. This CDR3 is CASGSGVGGWTQYF. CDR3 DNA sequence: TGTGCCAGCGGAAGCGGGGTCGGGGGTTGGACGCAGTATTTT.

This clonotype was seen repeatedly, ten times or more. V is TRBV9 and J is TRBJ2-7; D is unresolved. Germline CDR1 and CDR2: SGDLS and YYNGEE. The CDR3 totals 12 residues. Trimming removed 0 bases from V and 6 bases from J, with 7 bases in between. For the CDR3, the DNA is TGTGCCAGCAGCGTAGAACAAGGCGAGCAGTACTTC. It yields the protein CASSVEQGEQYF.

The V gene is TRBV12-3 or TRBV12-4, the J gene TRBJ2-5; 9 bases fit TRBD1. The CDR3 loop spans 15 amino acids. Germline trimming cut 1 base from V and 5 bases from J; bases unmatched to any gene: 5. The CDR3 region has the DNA TGTGCCAGCAGTTTAGTACAGGGGGCGTATGAGACCCAGTACTTC. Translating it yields CASSLVQGAYETQYF.

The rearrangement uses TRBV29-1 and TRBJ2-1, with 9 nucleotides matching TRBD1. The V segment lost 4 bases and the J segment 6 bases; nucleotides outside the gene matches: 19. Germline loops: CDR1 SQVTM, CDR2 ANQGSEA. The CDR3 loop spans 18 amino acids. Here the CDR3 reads CSVVAGTGNVRSPNEQFF. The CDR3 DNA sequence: TGCAGCGTTGTTGCCGGGACAGGGAATGTCCGCTCTCCCAATGAGCAGTTCTTC.

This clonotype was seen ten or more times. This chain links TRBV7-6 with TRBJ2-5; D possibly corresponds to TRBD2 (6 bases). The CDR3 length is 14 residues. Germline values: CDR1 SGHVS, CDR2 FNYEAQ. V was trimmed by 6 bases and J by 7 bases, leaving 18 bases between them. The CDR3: CASRALSGPWTQYF. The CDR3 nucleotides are TGTGCCAGCAGGGCCCTTAGCGGCCCATGGACCCAGTACTTC.

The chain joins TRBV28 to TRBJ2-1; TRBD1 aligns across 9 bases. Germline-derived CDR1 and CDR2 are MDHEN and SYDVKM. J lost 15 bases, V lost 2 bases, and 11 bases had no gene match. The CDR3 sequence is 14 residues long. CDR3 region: CASSLGDRVPKVFF. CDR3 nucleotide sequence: TGTGCCAGCAGTTTAGGGGACAGGGTTCCCAAGGTGTTCTTC.

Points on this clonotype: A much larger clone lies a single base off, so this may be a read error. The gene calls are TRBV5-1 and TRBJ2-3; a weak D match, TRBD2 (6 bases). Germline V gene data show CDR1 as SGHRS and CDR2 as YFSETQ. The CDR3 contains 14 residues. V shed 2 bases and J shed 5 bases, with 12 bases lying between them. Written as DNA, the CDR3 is TGCGCCAGCAGCTTCGGAGGGCCGGAAGATACGCAGTATTTT. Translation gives CASSFGGPEDTQYF.

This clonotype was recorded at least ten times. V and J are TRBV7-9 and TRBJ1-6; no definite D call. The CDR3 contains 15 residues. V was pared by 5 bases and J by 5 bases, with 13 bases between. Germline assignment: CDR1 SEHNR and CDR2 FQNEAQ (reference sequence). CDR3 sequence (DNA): TGTGCCAGCAGCCCCAATGGGCGGAATAATTCACCCCTCCACTTT. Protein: CASSPNGRNNSPLHF. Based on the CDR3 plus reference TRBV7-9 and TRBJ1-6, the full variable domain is DTGVSQNPRHKITKRGQNVTFRCDPISEHNRLYWYRQTLGQGPEFLTYFQNEAQLEKSRLLSDRFSAERPKGSFSTLEIQRTEQGDSAMYLCASSPNGRNNSPLHFGNGTRLTVT.

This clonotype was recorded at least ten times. CDR3 DNA: TGCGCCAGCACCCTGGACGGGTCTGGGGCCAACGTCCTGACTTTC. Its protein product is CASTLDGSGANVLTF. The chain carries TRBV5-1 and TRBJ2-6, with D unclear. Germline-derived CDR1 and CDR2 are SGHRS and YFSETQ. The CDR3 is made up of 15 amino acids. V gave up 6 bases and J gave up 1 base, with 11 bases separating them.

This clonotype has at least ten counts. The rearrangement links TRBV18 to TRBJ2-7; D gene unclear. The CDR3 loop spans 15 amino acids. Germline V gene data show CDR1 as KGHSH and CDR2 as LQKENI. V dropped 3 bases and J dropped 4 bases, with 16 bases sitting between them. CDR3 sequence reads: CASSPISSTFYEQYF. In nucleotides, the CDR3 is TGTGCCAGCTCACCTATTAGCAGTACCTTTTACGAGCAGTACTTC.

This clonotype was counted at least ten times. The CDR3 nucleotides read TGTGCCACCAGTGAGACGACAGGTCTCCCCGGGGAGCTGTTTTTT. This translates into CATSETTGLPGELFF. The J gene is TRBJ2-2, the V gene TRBV24-1, with D perhaps matching TRBD1 (6 bases). The CDR3 has 15 amino acids. Trimming took off 4 bases at V and 6 bases at J, with 14 bases between the two ends. Germline-derived CDR1 and CDR2 are KGHDR and SFDVKD.

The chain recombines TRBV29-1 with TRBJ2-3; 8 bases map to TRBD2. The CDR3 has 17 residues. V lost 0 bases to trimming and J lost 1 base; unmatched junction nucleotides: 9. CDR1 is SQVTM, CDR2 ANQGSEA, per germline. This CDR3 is CSVEDSGIGRGTDTQYF. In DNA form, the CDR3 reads TGCAGCGTTGAAGATTCTGGGATCGGGAGGGGCACAGATACGCAGTATTTT.

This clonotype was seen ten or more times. CDR3 DNA: TGTGCCAGCAGGGACAGTCACTACGAGCAGTACTTC. Translating it yields CASRDSHYEQYF. The V and J genes are TRBV28 and TRBJ2-7; D may be TRBD1 (6 bases). Germline CDR1 is MDHEN and CDR2 is SYDVKM. Trimming shortened V by 6 bases and J by 3 bases, and 9 bases separated the two germline ends. This CDR3 has 12 amino acids.

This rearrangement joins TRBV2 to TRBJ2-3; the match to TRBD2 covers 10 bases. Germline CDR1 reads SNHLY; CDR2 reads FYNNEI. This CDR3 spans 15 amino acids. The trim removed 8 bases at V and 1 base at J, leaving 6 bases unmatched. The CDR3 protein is CASGRTSGGTDTQYF. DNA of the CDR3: TGTGCCAGCGGACGGACTAGCGGAGGCACAGATACGCAGTATTTT. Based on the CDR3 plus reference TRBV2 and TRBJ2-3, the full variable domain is EPEVTQTPSHQVTQMGQEVILRCVPISNHLYFYWYRQILGQKVEFLVSFYNNEISEKSEIFDDQFSVERPDGSNFTLKIRSTKLEDSAMYFCASGRTSGGTDTQYFGPGTRLTVL.

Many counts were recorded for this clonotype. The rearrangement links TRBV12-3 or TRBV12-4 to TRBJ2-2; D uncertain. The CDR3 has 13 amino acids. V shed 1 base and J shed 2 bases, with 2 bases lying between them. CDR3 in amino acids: CASSLENTGELFF. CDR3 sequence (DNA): TGTGCCAGCAGTTTAGAAAACACCGGGGAGCTGTTTTTT.

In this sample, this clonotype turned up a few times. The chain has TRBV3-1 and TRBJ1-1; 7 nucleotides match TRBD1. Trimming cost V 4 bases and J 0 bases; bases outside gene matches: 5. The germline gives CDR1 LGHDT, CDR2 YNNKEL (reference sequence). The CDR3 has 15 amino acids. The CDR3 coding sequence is TGTGCCAGCAGCCGACCGACAGGGATGAACACTGAAGCTTTCTTT. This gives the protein CASSRPTGMNTEAFF. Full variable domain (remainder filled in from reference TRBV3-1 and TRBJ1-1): DTAVSQTPKYLVTQMGNDKSIKCEQNLGHDTMYWYKQDSKKFLKIMFSYNNKELIINETVPNRFSPKSPDKAHLNLHINSLELGDSAVYFCASSRPTGMNTEAFFGQGTRLTVV.

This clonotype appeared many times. The CDR3 bases are TGCGCCAGCAGCCAAGATCACGCGGGGCAGCCCCAGCATTTT. Protein sequence: CASSQDHAGQPQHF. The chain employs TRBV4-3 and TRBJ1-5; D uncertain. This CDR3 contains 14 residues. V was cut by 0 bases and J by 7 bases, with 10 bases left in between. Germline values: CDR1 LGHNA, CDR2 YSLEER.

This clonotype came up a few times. In DNA, the CDR3 is TGTGCCAGCAGCCCGGACAGGGACCACGAGCAGTACTTC. Translation gives CASSPDRDHEQYF. V gene TRBV2 combines with J gene TRBJ2-7; 8 bases fit TRBD1. Germline-derived CDR1 and CDR2 are SNHLY and FYNNEI. This CDR3 contains 13 residues. J gave up 5 bases and V 6 bases, and 6 bases lay outside the gene matches.

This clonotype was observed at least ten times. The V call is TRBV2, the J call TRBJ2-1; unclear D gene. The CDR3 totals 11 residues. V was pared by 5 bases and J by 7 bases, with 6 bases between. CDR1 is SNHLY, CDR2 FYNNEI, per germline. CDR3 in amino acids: CASSLRNEQFF. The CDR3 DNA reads TGTGCCAGCAGTTTAAGGAATGAGCAGTTCTTC.

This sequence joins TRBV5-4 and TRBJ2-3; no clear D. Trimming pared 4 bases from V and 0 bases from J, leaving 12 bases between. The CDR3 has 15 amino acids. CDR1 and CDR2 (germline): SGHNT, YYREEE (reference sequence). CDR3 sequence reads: CASSPPAGSTDTQYF. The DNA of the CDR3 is TGTGCCAGCAGCCCACCCGCAGGTAGCACAGATACGCAGTATTTT.

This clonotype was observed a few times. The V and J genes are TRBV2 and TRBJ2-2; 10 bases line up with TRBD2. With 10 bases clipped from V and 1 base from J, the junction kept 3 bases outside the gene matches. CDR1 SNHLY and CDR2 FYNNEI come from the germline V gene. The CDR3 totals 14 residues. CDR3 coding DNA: TGTGCCACCGCTAGCGGGAGGAACACCGGGGAGCTGTTTTTT. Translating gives CATASGRNTGELFF.

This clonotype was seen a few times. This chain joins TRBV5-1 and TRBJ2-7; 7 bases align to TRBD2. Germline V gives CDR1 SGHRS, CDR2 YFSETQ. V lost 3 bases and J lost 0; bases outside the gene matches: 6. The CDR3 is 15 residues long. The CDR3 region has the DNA TGCGCCAGCAGCTCTCCCCGCGGGAGCTCCTACGAGCAGTACTTC. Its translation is CASSSPRGSSYEQYF.